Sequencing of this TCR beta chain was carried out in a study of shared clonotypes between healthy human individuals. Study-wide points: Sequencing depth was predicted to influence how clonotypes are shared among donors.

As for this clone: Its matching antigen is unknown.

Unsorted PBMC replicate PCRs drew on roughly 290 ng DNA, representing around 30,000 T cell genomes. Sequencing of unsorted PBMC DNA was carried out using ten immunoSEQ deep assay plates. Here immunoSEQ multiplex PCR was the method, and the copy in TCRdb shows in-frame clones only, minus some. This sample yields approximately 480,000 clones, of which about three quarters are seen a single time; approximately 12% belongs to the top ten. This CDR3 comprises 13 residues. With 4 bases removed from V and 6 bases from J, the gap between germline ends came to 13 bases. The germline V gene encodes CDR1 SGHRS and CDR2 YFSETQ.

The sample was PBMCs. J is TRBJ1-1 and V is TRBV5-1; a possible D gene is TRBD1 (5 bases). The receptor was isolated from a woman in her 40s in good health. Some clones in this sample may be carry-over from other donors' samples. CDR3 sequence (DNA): TGCGCCAGCAGCGGTCAGGGTGGGGCTGAAGCTTTCTTT. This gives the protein CASSGQGGAEAFF.